This TCR beta chain came from a study of blood T cell repertoires in COVID-19. About the study: Samples of COVID-19 (acute and convalescent) were obtained from the United States, Italy and Spain.

There are 14 residues in the CDR3. V shed 4 bases and J shed 3 bases, with 13 bases lying between them. From germline, CDR1 is MDHEN and CDR2 SYDVKM. Seattle enrolled patients during active infection and tracked them longitudinally. Authors' methods: Counts of nucleated cells, estimated from reference gene primer amplification, were obtained. TCRdb's table, derived via immunoSEQ multiplex PCR, lists solely in-frame clones and lacks some. The V and J calls and clone size are taken from that table; D and trimming were inferred from the DNA. The repertoire holds approximately 290,000 clones, with more than 65% as singletons.

Material for sequencing was peripheral blood. This TCR derives from a person between 65 and 80 years old with COVID-19, enrolled during active disease. The chain combines TRBV28 with TRBJ2-7; D possibly corresponds to TRBD1 (6 bases). The CDR3 region is CASSSLGGDYEQYF. CDR3 coding DNA: TGTGCCAGCAGTTCACTTGGGGGCGACTACGAGCAGTACTTC. Full variable domain (rest looked up from reference TRBV28 and TRBJ2-7): DVKVTQSSRYLVKRTGEKVFLECVQDMDHENMFWYRQDPGLGLRLIYFSYDVKMKEKGDIPEGYSVSREKKERFSLILESASTNQTSMYLCASSSLGGDYEQYFGPGTRLTVT.